Listed below are T cell receptor beta chains from one sample, sequenced in a study of blood T cell repertoires in COVID-19. Sequencing used immunoSEQ multiplex PCR; TCRdb keeps in-frame clones, though not all of them. The table records about 210,000 clones, roughly 85% of them present only once. The sequencing sample was made of peripheral blood. The receptor set was obtained from a woman between 70 and 85 years old with COVID-19, enrolled during active disease. Each CDR3 is given with its conserved first and last residue. A D gene is named only where the DNA matches it firmly. Clone size is shown for a subset of rows, as once, few, many or a class of expanded clone.

j_call: TRBJ1-2
v_call: TRBV18
clone_size: -
d_call: -
cdr3_nt: TGTGCCAGCTCACCGGGGGGACTCGGAGAGTATGGCTACACCTTC
cdr3_aa: CASSPGGLGEYGYTF

j_call: TRBJ1-2
v_call: TRBV18
clone_size: -
d_call: TRBD1
cdr3_nt: TGTGCCAGCTCCCGGGACAGGGTGAACTATGGCTACACCTTC
cdr3_aa: CASSRDRVNYGYTF

j_call: TRBJ1-3
v_call: TRBV18
clone_size: -
d_call: TRBD1
cdr3_nt: TGTGCCAGCTCACCCGGACAGGGGGATCTAGGAAACACCATATATTTT
cdr3_aa: CASSPGQGDLGNTIYF

j_call: TRBJ2-2
v_call: TRBV4-1
clone_size: -
d_call: -
cdr3_nt: TGCGCCAGTAGTTTCACCGGGGAGCTGTTTTTT
cdr3_aa: CASSFTGELFF

j_call: TRBJ1-2
v_call: TRBV5-1
clone_size: once
d_call: TRBD1
cdr3_nt: TGCGCCAGCAGCTGGACAGGGGCGGGCCTAGGTGGCTACACCTTC
cdr3_aa: CASSWTGAGLGGYTF

j_call: TRBJ1-2
v_call: TRBV10-3
clone_size: -
d_call: TRBD1
cdr3_nt: TGTGCCATCAGTGAAGACAGGGAAGGTGACTATGGCTACACCTTC
cdr3_aa: CAISEDREGDYGYTF

j_call: TRBJ2-1
v_call: TRBV5-1
clone_size: -
d_call: TRBD1
cdr3_nt: TGCGCCAGCAGTATCGGGACAGGGACCTACAATGAGCAGTTCTTC
cdr3_aa: CASSIGTGTYNEQFF

j_call: TRBJ2-2
v_call: TRBV4-3
clone_size: -
d_call: TRBD2
cdr3_nt: TGCGCCAGCAGCCAAGATCGCCCAGCGGGGACCACCGGGGAGCTGTTTTTT
cdr3_aa: CASSQDRPAGTTGELFF

j_call: TRBJ1-1
v_call: TRBV10-3
clone_size: once
d_call: -
cdr3_nt: TGTGCCATCAGTGGGGACTGGAGAGCTTTCTTT
cdr3_aa: CAISGDWRAFF

j_call: TRBJ1-1
v_call: TRBV7-3
clone_size: -
d_call: -
cdr3_nt: TGTGCCAGCAGCTTAGGGGGCGCGAACACTGAAGCTTTCTTT
cdr3_aa: CASSLGGANTEAFF